This T cell receptor beta chain was observed in a study of graft-versus-host responses after intestinal transplantation. Details on this clone: The antigen is not known.

The table came from immunoSEQ multiplex PCR; TCRdb's copy has only in-frame clones and leaves some out. The sample records about 78,000 clones, 85% to 90% being singletons. Findings of the study overall: Allograft clonal ratios (graft-versus-host to host-versus-graft) were high in patients who had graft-donor T cell macrochimerism. Recipient bone marrow held GvH clones, some seen earlier in ileum or blood.

Between the trimmed V and J ends, which lost 4 bases and 7 bases, there was a span of 13 bases. Germline V gene lookup returns CDR1 MNHEY and CDR2 SMNVEV (reference sequence). This CDR3 spans 13 amino acids. Sequences were derived from unstimulated CD8+ T cells sorted from spleen or lymph node cells, sampled before transplant. The TCR was taken from a human donor who was the organ donor for an intestinal transplant. The chain joins TRBV27 to TRBJ1-1, with TRBD1 as a possible D gene (5 bases). The CDR3 DNA sequence: TGTGCCAGCAGTTCACAGGTTCGAGATGAAGCTTTCTTT. This gives the protein CASSSQVRDEAFF.